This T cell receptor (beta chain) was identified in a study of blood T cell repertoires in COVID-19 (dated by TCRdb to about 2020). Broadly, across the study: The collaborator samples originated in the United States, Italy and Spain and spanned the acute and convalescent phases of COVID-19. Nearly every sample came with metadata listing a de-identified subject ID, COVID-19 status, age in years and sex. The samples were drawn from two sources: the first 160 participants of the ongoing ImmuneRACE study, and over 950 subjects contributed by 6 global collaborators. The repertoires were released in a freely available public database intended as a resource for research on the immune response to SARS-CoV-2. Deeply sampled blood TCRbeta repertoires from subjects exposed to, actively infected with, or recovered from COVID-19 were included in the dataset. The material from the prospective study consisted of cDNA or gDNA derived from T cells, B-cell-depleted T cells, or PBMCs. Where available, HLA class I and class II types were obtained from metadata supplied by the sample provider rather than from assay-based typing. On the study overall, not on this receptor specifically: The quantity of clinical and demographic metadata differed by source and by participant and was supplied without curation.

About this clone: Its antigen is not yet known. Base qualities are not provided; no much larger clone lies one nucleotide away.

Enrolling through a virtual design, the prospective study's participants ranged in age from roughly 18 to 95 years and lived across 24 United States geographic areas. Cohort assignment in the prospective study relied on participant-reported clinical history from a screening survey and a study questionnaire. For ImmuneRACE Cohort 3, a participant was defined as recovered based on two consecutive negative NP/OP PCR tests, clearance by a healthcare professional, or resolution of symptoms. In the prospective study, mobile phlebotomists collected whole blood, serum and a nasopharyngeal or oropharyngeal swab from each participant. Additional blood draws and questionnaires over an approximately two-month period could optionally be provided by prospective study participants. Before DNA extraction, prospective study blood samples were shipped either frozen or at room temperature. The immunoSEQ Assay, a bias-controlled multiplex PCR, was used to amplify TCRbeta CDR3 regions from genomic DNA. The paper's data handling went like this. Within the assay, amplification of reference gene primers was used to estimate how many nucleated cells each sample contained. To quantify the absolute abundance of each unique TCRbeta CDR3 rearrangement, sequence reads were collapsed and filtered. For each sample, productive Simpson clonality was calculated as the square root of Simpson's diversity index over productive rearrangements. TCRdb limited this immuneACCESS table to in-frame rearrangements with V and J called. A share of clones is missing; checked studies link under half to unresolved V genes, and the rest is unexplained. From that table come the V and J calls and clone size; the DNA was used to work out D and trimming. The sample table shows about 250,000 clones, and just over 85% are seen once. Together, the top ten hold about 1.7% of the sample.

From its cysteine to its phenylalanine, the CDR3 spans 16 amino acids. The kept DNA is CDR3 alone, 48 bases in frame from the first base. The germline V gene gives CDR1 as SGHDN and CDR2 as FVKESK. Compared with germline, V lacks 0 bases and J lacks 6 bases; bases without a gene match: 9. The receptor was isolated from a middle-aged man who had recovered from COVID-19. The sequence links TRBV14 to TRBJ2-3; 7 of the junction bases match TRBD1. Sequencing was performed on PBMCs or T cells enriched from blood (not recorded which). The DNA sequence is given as TGTGCCAGCAGCCAAGAAGGGTACAGGGGCCAGGATACGCAGTATTTT. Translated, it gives CASSQEGYRGQDTQYF.